These 17 T cell receptor beta chains were sequenced from one sample in a study of blood T cell repertoires in COVID-19 (dated by TCRdb to the early 2020s). Receptor libraries were prepared by the immunoSEQ multiplex PCR assay. In its TCRdb copy, this immuneACCESS table keeps in-frame sequences only and misses some clones. Where compared with another copy, unresolved V genes explain less than half of these, and the others have no known cause. The sample has around 190,000 clones on record, 84% of them singletons. Jointly, the top ten make up around 3.5% of the sample. The sequenced sample was PBMCs or T cells enriched from blood (not recorded which). The receptors were gathered from a woman in her 30s who had recovered from COVID-19.

This chain connects TRBV5-1 to TRBJ1-2, with a tentative D call TRBD1 (5 bases). The CDR3 runs 15 residues. The V gene lost 3 bases and the J gene lost 0 bases, with 12 bases spanning the gap. The V gene's germline CDR1 is SGHRS and CDR2 YFSETQ. DNA of the CDR3: TGCGCCAGCAGCTCAGGACATCTCGCTAACTATGGCTACACCTTC. Its protein product is CASSSGHLANYGYTF.

There are a few counts of this clone. The chain carries TRBV30 and TRBJ1-1; tentative D call: TRBD1 (6 bases). The V end was cut by 1 base, the J end by 6 bases, with 12 bases between. Germline values: CDR1 GTSNPN, CDR2 SVGIG (reference sequence). CDR3 size: 13 residues. CDR3 loop: CAWSEVQGAEAFF. CDR3 nucleotides: TGTGCCTGGAGTGAGGTACAGGGAGCTGAAGCTTTCTTT.

The CDR3 is CASMGRALGYTF. For the CDR3, the DNA is TGTGCCAGCATGGGCAGGGCTCTTGGCTACACCTTC. The chain links TRBV11-2 to TRBJ1-2; tentatively, D is TRBD1 (5 bases). Trimming left V 7 bases short and J 7 bases short, with 13 bases between. The CDR3 loop spans 12 amino acids. Looked up from germline, CDR1 is SGHAT and CDR2 is FQNNGV.

The gene calls are TRBV28 and TRBJ1-3, with 8 bases fitting TRBD1. V lost 3 bases, J lost 4 bases, and 8 bases stayed unmatched. The CDR3 has 16 residues. The germline V gene has CDR1 MDHEN and CDR2 SYDVKM. CDR3 amino acids: CASSFLDRAYGNTIYF. CDR3 coding DNA: TGTGCCAGCAGTTTCCTGGACAGGGCATACGGAAACACCATATATTTT.

The chain uses TRBV27 and TRBJ1-2, with TRBD1 matching over 9 bases. V gave up 0 bases and J gave up 4 bases; unmatched junction bases: 6. CDR3 length: 16 residues. Germline CDR1 MNHEY, CDR2 SMNVEV (reference sequence). This CDR3 is CASSLSGQGVLYGYTF. CDR3 nucleotides: TGTGCCAGCAGTTTATCGGGACAGGGCGTCCTCTATGGCTACACCTTC.

The genes are TRBV12-5 and TRBJ2-1; a weak D match, TRBD1 (6 bases). The CDR3 is made up of 13 amino acids. Trimming removed 1 base from V and 9 bases from J, with 10 bases in between. Germline lookup yields CDR1 LGHNT and CDR2 FRNRAP. The CDR3 DNA reads TGTGCTAGTGGTTTGGCACAGGGAACTGAGCAGTTCTTC. Encoded protein: CASGLAQGTEQFF.

This clone was recorded once. J is TRBJ2-5 and V is TRBV15, with TRBD2 identical over 8 bases. CDR1 is LNHNV, CDR2 YYDKDF, per germline (reference sequence). CDR3 length: 13 residues. The V segment lost 3 bases and the J segment 4 bases; nucleotides outside the gene matches: 1. The CDR3 coding sequence is TGTGCCACCAGCAGGGCGGGGGGAGAGACCCAGTACTTC. It specifies CATSRAGGETQYF.

This clone was observed a single time. This chain joins TRBV19 and TRBJ1-2; 8 bases line up with TRBD1. The CDR3 covers 16 residues. V lost 6 bases to trimming and J lost 4 bases; unmatched junction nucleotides: 13. Germline V CDR1 and CDR2: LNHDA, SQIVND (reference sequence). The CDR3 sequence: CASRLGTGPNSYGYTF. The CDR3 region has the DNA TGTGCCAGTAGATTGGGGACAGGACCCAACTCCTATGGCTACACCTTC.

The J gene is TRBJ1-5, the V gene TRBV6-5, with D perhaps matching TRBD1 (5 bases). The germline V and J ends were trimmed by 6 bases and 9 bases, with 12 bases remaining between them. Germline lookup yields CDR1 MNHEY and CDR2 SVGAGI. This CDR3 contains 12 residues. CDR3 DNA: TGTGCCAGCAGACGTAGCGGGGCGCCCCAGCATTTT. Amino acids: CASRRSGAPQHF.

CDR3 loop: CASSEWAGTEQYV. As DNA, the CDR3 is TGTGCCAGCAGTGAATGGGCGGGGACTGAGCAGTACGTC. This chain uses TRBV6-1 with TRBJ2-7; a possible D gene is TRBD2 (6 bases). Germline lookup yields CDR1 MNHNS and CDR2 SASEGT. V lost 2 bases to trimming and J lost 7 bases, with 12 bases between them. The CDR3 spans 13 residues.

This rearrangement joins TRBV9 to TRBJ1-5; TRBD1 matches 9 bases. CDR3 size: 16 residues. V lost 4 bases and J lost 1; bases outside the gene matches: 6. Looked up from germline, CDR1 is SGDLS and CDR2 is YYNGEE. The chain's CDR3 is CASSPGQGLSNQPQHF. As DNA, the CDR3 is TGTGCCAGCAGCCCGGGACAGGGTTTGAGCAATCAGCCCCAGCATTTT.

Points on this clone: A junction end diverges from the germline sequence, so it may reflect a read error. This sequence joins TRBV28 and TRBJ2-2; a possible D gene is TRBD1 (7 bases). The germline V gene encodes CDR1 MDHEN and CDR2 SYDVKM. The CDR3 covers 16 residues. This chain's CDR3 is CASSFQPQGGHRGAVF. CDR3 coding DNA: TGTGCCAGCAGTTTTCAGCCCCAGGGGGGACACCGGGGAGCTGTTTTT.

The chain is built from TRBV7-9 and TRBJ2-7; no reliable D call. V was trimmed by 5 bases and J by 0 bases, leaving 8 bases between them. The germline V gene encodes CDR1 SEHNR and CDR2 FQNEAQ (reference sequence). This CDR3 has 13 amino acids. The CDR3 DNA sequence: TGTGCCAGCAGCGCCGAGAGCTCCTACGAGCAGTACTTC. As protein: CASSAESSYEQYF.

The rearrangement uses TRBV15 and TRBJ2-7; no reliable D call. V lost 1 base and J 1 base, leaving 8 bases between the germline ends. This CDR3 is built from 14 residues. Per the germline V gene, CDR1 is LNHNV and CDR2 is YYDKDF (reference sequence). CDR3 sequence: CATSRVGVSYEQYF. CDR3 in DNA: TGTGCCACCAGCAGAGTAGGAGTTTCCTACGAGCAGTACTTC.

The chain has TRBV18 and TRBJ1-1; D might be TRBD1 (6 bases). The germline V gene encodes CDR1 KGHSH and CDR2 LQKENI. The V and J ends lost 9 bases and 4 bases respectively, with 18 bases between them. This CDR3 has 14 amino acids. The CDR3 loop is CASHSGGAGTEAFF. The CDR3 region has the DNA TGTGCCAGTCACAGTGGGGGGGCGGGCACTGAAGCTTTCTTT.

V is TRBV7-6 and J is TRBJ2-1, with 7 bases lining up with TRBD2. This CDR3 has 14 amino acids. Germline values: CDR1 SGHVS, CDR2 FNYEAQ. V lost 3 bases and J lost 6; bases outside the gene matches: 5. This CDR3 is CASSFWDYRNEQFF. CDR3 coding DNA: TGTGCCAGCAGCTTTTGGGACTACCGCAATGAGCAGTTCTTC. Based on the CDR3 plus reference TRBV7-6 and TRBJ2-1, the full variable domain is GAGVSQSPRYKVTKRGQDVALRCDPISGHVSLYWYRQALGQGPEFLTYFNYEAQQDKSGLPNDRFSAERPEGSISTLTIQRTEQRDSAMYRCASSFWDYRNEQFFGPGTRLTVL.

The chain links TRBV19 to TRBJ2-2, with a tentative D call TRBD2 (7 bases). V lost 5 bases and J 5 bases, leaving 21 bases between the germline ends. The CDR3 consists of 17 residues. Per germline, CDR1 LNHDA and CDR2 SQIVND (reference sequence). For the CDR3, the DNA is TGTGCCAGTAGTTCCCCCTGGGGCAGGGGAGGGACCGGGGAGCTGTTTTTT. Translating it yields CASSSPWGRGGTGELFF. Together with reference TRBV19 and TRBJ2-2, the CDR3 gives the full variable domain: DGGITQSPKYLFRKEGQNVTLSCEQNLNHDAMYWYRQDPGQGLRLIYYSQIVNDFQKGDIAEGYSVSREKKESFPLTVTSAQKNPTAFYLCASSSPWGRGGTGELFFGEGSRLTVL.